This TCR beta chain was recovered during a study of blood T cell repertoires in COVID-19 (dated by TCRdb to 2018 to 2021). With regard to the full study: For ImmuneRACE Cohort 3, a participant was defined as recovered based on two consecutive negative NP/OP PCR tests, clearance by a healthcare professional, or resolution of symptoms. Samples from collaborators originated in the United States, Italy and Spain and spanned both the acute and convalescent phases of COVID-19. The material from the prospective study consisted of cDNA or gDNA derived from T cells, B-cell-depleted T cells, or PBMCs. Deeply sampled blood TCRbeta repertoires from subjects exposed to, actively infected with, or recovered from COVID-19 were included in the dataset. The repertoires were made available in a free public database intended to serve as a resource for research on the immune response to SARS-CoV-2. Samples came from the ongoing ImmuneRACE study (first 160 participants) plus 1,254 subjects from 6 global collaborators. A de-identified subject ID, COVID-19 status, age in years and sex were almost always included in the sample metadata. Where HLA class I and class II types were available, the types were taken from metadata supplied by the sample provider, not from assay-based typing. Broader findings and caveats from the paper: Clinical and demographic metadata were provided uncurated, with the amount varying by source and participant.

Remarks on this clone: Its antigen specificity is not known. No much larger clone exists at a distance of one base, and base qualities are not known.

Participants in the prospective study were aged roughly 18 to 100 years, lived in approximately 26 United States geographic areas, and enrolled through a virtual design. In the prospective study, cohorts were assigned on the basis of participant-reported clinical history obtained from a screening survey and a study questionnaire. In the prospective study, whole blood, serum and a nasopharyngeal or oropharyngeal swab were collected from each participant by mobile phlebotomists. Prospective study participants could optionally give additional blood draws and questionnaires over a roughly 2-month period. Prospective study blood samples were shipped either frozen or at room temperature before DNA extraction. The germline V gene specifies MNHEY as CDR1 and SVGAGI as CDR2. Trimming leaves V shorter by 5 bases and J shorter by 6 bases, with the junction holding 4 bases beyond the gene matches. Its CDR3 holds 14 amino acids, cysteine through phenylalanine. Only CDR3 DNA remains: 42 bases, in frame from the first base.

The immunoSEQ Assay, a bias-controlled multiplex PCR, was used to amplify TCRbeta CDR3 regions from genomic DNA. The paper's data handling went like this. Within the assay, amplification of reference gene primers was used to estimate how many nucleated cells each sample contained. To quantify the absolute abundance of each unique TCRbeta CDR3 rearrangement, sequence reads were collapsed and filtered. Productive Simpson clonality was computed per sample as the square root of Simpson's diversity index over productive rearrangements. The clones in this table, taken by TCRdb from immuneACCESS, are in-frame only. Not every clone is retained; where verified, under half of the shortfall comes from an unresolved V gene, and the cause of the rest is unknown. The V and J calls and clone size were taken over from that table, and D and trimming were inferred from the DNA. The sample data list a few hundred thousand clones, and 86% of these were observed just once. The top ten constitute 3.1% of the sample.

The TCR was taken from a woman aged 45-65 years in a cohort exposed to, infected with or recovered from COVID-19 (not recorded which). The sequence joins TRBV6-5 to TRBJ1-6, with 7 central nucleotides matching TRBD1. Sequences were obtained from PBMCs or T cells enriched from blood (not recorded which). The nucleotides read TGTGCCAGCAGTACGACAGGGTTTAATTCACCCCTCCACTTT. It is translated as CASSTTGFNSPLHF.